A selection of T cell receptor beta chains follows, all from one sample in a study of blood T cell repertoires in COVID-19. Sequenced by immunoSEQ multiplex PCR; TCRdb stores in-frame clones only, minus some. The sample holds almost 200,000 clones; 85% to 90% are singletons and the top ten take 0.6% to 1%. Sequences were obtained from peripheral blood. These receptors were collected from a woman in her 70s with acute or convalescent COVID-19. CDR3s include the opening cysteine and the closing phenylalanine or tryptophan. Only part of the rows carry a size: once, few, many, or a class if the clone is expanded.

size: -; V: TRBV5-1; CDR3: CASSLGKGAGEYIQYF
size: -; V: TRBV28; CDR3: CASSLDRATYEQYF
size: -; V: TRBV28; CDR3: CASSEGGNGNTIYF
size: few; V: TRBV18; CDR3: CASSPLNTPHQETQYF
size: -; V: TRBV6-5; CDR3: CASTGLANTEAFF
size: few; V: TRBV10-3; CDR3: CAISESTRGYGYTF
size: -; V: TRBV7-8; CDR3: CASSSSGGGGNEQFF
size: -; V: TRBV18; CDR3: CASSPTAPGEQYF
size: -; V: TRBV18; CDR3: CASSPTRLAGGLSSYNEQFF
size: -; V: TRBV6-2/TRBV6-3; CDR3: CASSYGDRSQETQYF
size: -; V: TRBV20-1; CDR3: CSASETGKSYNEQFF
size: -; V: TRBV18; CDR3: CASSPSIEGYEQYF
size: -; V: TRBV5-1; CDR3: CASSLTGMGGELFF
size: -; V: TRBV10-1; CDR3: CASSYGRGGTSEAFF
size: -; V: TRBV5-1; CDR3: CASSATGGSSYNEQFF
size: -; V: TRBV7-7; CDR3: CASSFGGSQETQYF
size: -; V: TRBV24-1; CDR3: CATSDLSGGGYNEQFF
size: -; V: TRBV3-1/TRBV3-2; CDR3: CASSPGTRSYNSPLHF
size: -; V: TRBV6-1; CDR3: CASSEGPAIATNEKLFF
size: -; V: TRBV27; CDR3: CASSDGGGGRNIQYF
size: -; V: TRBV7-9; CDR3: CASSLGGEDSSNF
size: few; V: TRBV28; CDR3: CASSFGLKETQYF
size: -; V: TRBV27; CDR3: CASSPRLAGGSYNEQFF
size: -; V: TRBV12-5; CDR3: CASGLVPGAYGYTF
size: -; V: TRBV18; CDR3: CASSPTRGGADTQYF
size: few; V: TRBV28; CDR3: CASSGQESDYGYTF
size: -; V: TRBV19; CDR3: CASSPQGGSGNTIYF
size: -; V: TRBV15; CDR3: CATSAEPDRPGGYTF
size: -; V: TRBV10-3; CDR3: CAISGSTSGTRNEQFF
size: few; V: TRBV7-9; CDR3: CASSPGLAAEQYF
size: few; V: TRBV18; CDR3: CASSPLPLGTSPPYEQYF
size: once; V: TRBV24-1; CDR3: CATSEAPRVANTEAFF
size: -; V: TRBV5-4; CDR3: CASRSSGGLNTGELFF
size: -; V: TRBV7-9; CDR3: CASSYGRGSYNEQFF
size: -; V: TRBV2; CDR3: CASSQQGPNTGELFF
size: -; V: TRBV4-3; CDR3: CASSLTRNSYNEQFF
size: -; V: TRBV19; CDR3: CASSRTGRETQYF
size: -; V: TRBV2; CDR3: CAKRGQGNSPLHF
size: -; V: TRBV6-5; CDR3: CASTSYGTGPDEQYF
size: -; V: TRBV5-5; CDR3: CASSLEGTYEQYF
size: -; V: TRBV28; CDR3: CASSGIRAGVTDTQYF
size: -; V: TRBV6-1; CDR3: CASSERDGGNQPQHF
size: -; V: TRBV7-2; CDR3: CASSPSAGATGELFF
size: -; V: TRBV11-1; CDR3: CASSVAGSNTEAFF
size: -; V: TRBV28; CDR3: CASQGAKETQYF
size: -; V: TRBV5-1; CDR3: CASSLAGYTEAFF
size: -; V: TRBV12-3/TRBV12-4; CDR3: CASSLAGVPVFF
size: -; V: TRBV29-1; CDR3: CSVDGDAYEQYF
size: -; V: TRBV2; CDR3: CASSRGGNTDTQYF
size: -; V: TRBV5-1; CDR3: CASSLRSGASNEQFF
size: -; V: TRBV11-2; CDR3: CASSLGGGNEQFF
size: -; V: TRBV3-1/TRBV3-2; CDR3: CASSQDQGYAYEQYF
size: once; V: TRBV11-2; CDR3: CASSFLGGEKLFF
size: -; V: TRBV5-1; CDR3: CASSFQQVNTEAFF
size: -; V: TRBV3-1/TRBV3-2; CDR3: CASSQDATGGYAFF
size: few; V: TRBV5-5; CDR3: CASSFDRGYQPQHF
size: -; V: TRBV25-1; CDR3: CASSTPLTGSAETQYF
size: -; V: TRBV10-1; CDR3: CASSGGTDTQYF
size: -; V: TRBV6-6; CDR3: CASYPTGKNYNEQFF
size: -; V: TRBV5-4; CDR3: CASSFPRGVNTEAFF